The 2 T cell receptor beta chains listed next were all sequenced from one sample in a study of T cells in tuberculosis. The protocol was immunoSEQ multiplex PCR, while the TCRdb copy is restricted to in-frame clones and leaves out a portion. The sample comprises about 58,000 clones, 70% to 90% of which are singletons, and roughly 22% rests with the top ten. Cells were sorted from thawed PBMC rested overnight and stained with GMM-loaded CD1B tetramer, viability dye and anti-CD3. C32 glucose monomycolate from Rhodococcus equi was loaded onto the CD1B tetramers. Sample: CD1b-GMM tetramer-negative cells sorted from PBMCs. All receptors come from an adult woman with latent tuberculosis.

The chain couples TRBV5-8 to TRBJ2-3; perhaps TRBD2 as D (6 bases). CDR3 length equals 14 residues. CDR1 and CDR2 from the germline V gene are SGHTS and YDEGEE. The germline V and J ends were trimmed by 2 bases and 0 bases, with 7 bases remaining between them. The CDR3, as DNA: TGTGCCAGCAGCTTAGCGGGTAGCACAGATACGCAGTATTTT. Its protein is CASSLAGSTDTQYF.

The chain's CDR3 is CASSFRDFDEQYF. CDR3 nucleotide sequence: TGTGCCAGCAGTTTTCGGGACTTCGACGAGCAGTACTTC. The rearrangement joins TRBV6-5 to TRBJ2-7; maybe TRBD2 (6 bases). This CDR3 has 13 residues. Germline values: CDR1 MNHEY, CDR2 SVGAGI. V was cut by 4 bases and J by 5 bases, with 12 bases left in between.